This T cell receptor (beta chain) came from a study of cytomegalovirus exposure and HLA in healthy donors (dated by TCRdb to the late 2010s). Notes on the research overall: An earlier analysis of approximately 640 of the donors reported approximately 300 Gb of sequence data and roughly 100 million unique TCR beta sequences from about 200 million T cells. An early release that covered more than 550 HLA-typed donors contained approximately 300 gigabases of sequencing data and some 87 million unique TCR sequences. The genetic ancestry cluster associated with self-reported Caucasian donors included around 76% of the roughly 360 genotyped donors. The aim of the study was to test whether cataloging public T cell receptors could identify signatures of past pathogen exposure. The T cell repertoires of 670 or so subjects were profiled by immunosequencing and related to cytomegalovirus serostatus. Along with the approximately 620-subject first cohort, a separate validation cohort of around 120 different subjects was used. The study combined high-throughput TCR immunosequencing, statistical association of individual TCRs with disease status, and machine learning to predict cytomegalovirus infection status. A later analysis re-analyzed previously published TCR beta repertoires from roughly 600 donors and added high-resolution HLA genotyping to study TCR occurrence patterns. The later analysis used no new phenotypic data to find candidate immune exposures, relying instead on TCR beta sequences and their occurrence across donors. An earlier analysis of several hundred of the donors used high-throughput TCR beta sequencing to judge whether each TCR beta V gene segment behaved as functional or pseudogenic. Alongside the repertoire data, information on donor age, sex, ethnicity and CMV serostatus was compiled. A later genetic analysis used genome-wide SNP genotypes for about 65% of the roughly 700 donors, treating that subset as a discovery cohort. Every discovery cohort repertoire had been produced on one sequencing platform. HLA typing covered class I and class II loci at four-digit resolution. Typing coverage varied by locus: roughly 620-630 donors for A, B, C, DRB1 and DQB1; more than 500 for DQA1; nearly 610 for DPA1; roughly 470 for DPB1. Five DR-DQ haplotypes were treated as single units for association and clustering because of strong linkage in the cohort. Across some 400 genotyped donors of the cohort, an average of about 240,000 unique TCR beta nucleotide sequences per donor were sequenced, and approximately 19% of those sequences were non-productive.

In the case of this clone: Its recognized antigen is unknown. Per-nucleotide qualities are absent, and no much larger clonotype sits a single base away.

The junction shows trimming of 3 bases on V and 4 bases on J, and the gene matches do not reach 3 bases of it. The CDR3 sequence holds 15 residues, the cysteine and phenylalanine included. Kept here is only the CDR3 DNA, which spans 45 bases and is read in frame from base 1. The CDR1 and CDR2 encoded by the germline V gene are SGDLS and YYNGEE. Results the study describes overall, beyond this receptor: Correlated functional status among segregating V segments might reflect linkage disequilibrium, but an unknown experimental factor could not be ruled out. In both the original and validation cohorts, the classifier was reported to diagnose cytomegalovirus status with high specificity and sensitivity. The authors suggested that the approach could potentially be generalized to other disease states and immunological phenotypes. A further reported finding was that TCR beta sequences accurately predicted the HLA-A and HLA-B alleles for most subjects in the first cohort. The cohort was sequenced for TCR beta chains only, and without alpha or paired-chain data the features that could be detected were limited. Immune exposure information for the cohort was limited to CMV serostatus. While some public TCRs were present in many individuals, most TCR sequences turned up only very rarely across donors. In a later analysis, several top co-occurrence clusters were reported to appear linked to parvovirus B19, influenza, CMV and Epstein-Barr virus. Compared with equally common non-associated chains, HLA-associated TCR beta chains in a later analysis were more clonally expanded and had lower generation probabilities. Presence/absence analyses assumed roughly uniform sequencing depth across donors, an assumption that may not hold. In a later genetic analysis, a missense DCLRE1C variant was associated with V-gene and J-gene trimming of TCR beta chains, and the association was replicated in an independent cohort. In a later analysis, TCR association rates were found to vary across HLA loci, with the most associated TCRs seen for DRB1 alleles and the fewest for HLA-C alleles. Most CMV-associated TCR beta chains appeared to be HLA-restricted in a later analysis, and the HLA associations seemed to be driven largely by CMV exposure. Because counts were too low, seventeen rarely observed V segments, including chromosome 9 orphons, were left out of the earlier analysis of several hundred of the donors. Compared with the roughly 700-donor mean, donors in an Asian-associated ancestry cluster had fewer N-insertions in productive TCRs, according to a later genetic analysis. When HLA alleles, especially DR and DQ, strongly co-occurred, attributing TCR associations to individual alleles was difficult. In vitro tests confirmed that three of the cytomegalovirus-associated TCR beta chains recognize cytomegalovirus antigens. A cluster of highly shared sequence variants was judged likely to represent a technical artifact of the sequencing pipeline. Because the 87-base-pair reads could not distinguish some IMGT-functional V segments, including TRBV6-2 and TRBV6-3, those segments were excluded. In an earlier analysis of 587 of the donors, most TCR beta V segments appeared in productive rearrangements about 87% or about 30% of the time, broadly matching IMGT annotations. A later analysis associated around 16,000 TCR beta sequences with specific HLA alleles at a false discovery rate of 0.05. HLA typing was unavailable for some donors at each locus, so association tests used only the typed subset. The study listed 164 TCR beta chains as associated with cytomegalovirus.

The cohort consisted of approximately 690 healthy bone marrow donors. Cohort members were all nominally healthy when sampled, although unrecorded immune exposures were likely present. The donor tested CMV seropositive and was one of the 289 seropositive cohort members. A peripheral blood sample was collected from each donor, and TCR beta sequencing was performed on peripheral blood mononuclear cells. Genomic DNA was extracted from the blood cell samples with the Qiagen DNeasy Blood Extraction Kit. Libraries came from the immunoSEQ multiplex PCR assay. For the multiplex PCR, a mixture combining 60 forward primers for TCR Vbeta segments and 13 reverse primers for TCR Jbeta segments was used. Amplification of the CDR3 region of rearranged TCR beta genes was performed with a multiplex PCR assay on genomic DNA. Amplified TCR beta libraries were sequenced as 87-base-pair reads on the Illumina HiSeq System. The original pipeline was this. A later analysis counted tens of millions of unique TCR beta chains across the 700 or so repertoires, and 10 million to 11 million of these chains were shared by at least two donors. To remove PCR and sequencing errors, raw reads were error-corrected and collapsed into unique sequences using a nearest-neighbor algorithm that merged closely related sequences. Alignment of CDR3 sequences to IMGT reference sequences was used to assign V, D and J gene segments. Each retained sequence needed at least a six-nucleotide match to both a V gene segment and a J gene segment. Rearrangements were classified as productive when the CDR3 lacked stop codons and remained in frame with V and J, and all other rearrangements were classified as non-productive. CDR3 was defined according to IMGT convention as the region running from the second conserved V-encoded cysteine to the conserved J-encoded phenylalanine. The earlier analysis of 587 of the donors excluded sequences that lacked an unambiguous match to a single V gene segment. In an earlier analysis of 587 of the donors, a V segment was called functional when productive rearrangements were above 56.7%, and segregating when the standard deviation between donors exceeded 5%. A statistical classification framework was built for diagnosing cytomegalovirus status from the catalog of TCR beta chain sequences. In a later analysis, TCR nucleotide sequences were compared against IMGT/GENE-DB human TR gene sequences so that V and J genes could be assigned. In a later analysis, CDR3 sequences and most-parsimonious VDJ recombination scenarios were assigned using the TCRdist pipeline. In a later analysis, each TCR beta chain was defined by its CDR3 amino acid sequence together with its V-gene family, and reads without a unique V-gene family were excluded. To address suspected cross-contamination and a sequencing artifact, a later analysis removed several hundred highly shared, low-generation-probability nucleotide sequences. A later analysis calculated a clonal expansion index for each public chain from normalized within-repertoire ranks of inferred template counts. In a later analysis, generation probabilities were computed using a VDJ recombination model fitted to out-of-frame rearrangements, and the results were checked against IGoR. In a later analysis, hypergeometric tests were used to score TCR-TCR, TCR-HLA and TCR-CMV co-occurrence, with a repertoire-size bias correction applied to TCR pairs. To estimate false discovery rates, a later analysis permuted the HLA or CMV assignments 20 times. In a later analysis, co-occurring TCRs were grouped using DBSCAN, and TCRdist sequence similarity was added for clustering within HLA-allele-positive subsets. Co-occurrence clustering excluded repertoires with fewer than 30,000 or more than 120,000 public chains, plus five with anomalous nucleotide sharing. TCRdb took this table from immuneACCESS and kept in-frame rearrangements with V and J called. Such tables lack part of the clones; where checked against another copy, unresolved V genes explain under half of the gap, and the rest is unexplained. V and J calls and clone size follow that table, whereas D and trimming were derived from the DNA. Recorded for this sample are some 50,000 clones; less than 75% of them occurred a single time. Clones ranked in the top ten supply around a fifth of the sample.

Recombination connected TRBV9 to TRBJ2-1, and 11 bases in between align with TRBD1. The material sequenced was PBMCs. This clonotype was sampled from a woman aged 45-65 years in good health and CMV-seropositive. CDR3 loop: CASSAGTGGYNEQFF. The sequenced DNA is TGTGCCAGCAGCGCCGGGACAGGGGGTTACAATGAGCAGTTCTTC.